The 27 T cell receptor beta chains listed next were all sequenced from one sample in a study of shared clonotypes between healthy human individuals. Sequencing used immunoSEQ multiplex PCR; TCRdb keeps in-frame clones, though not all of them. The sample shows around 320,000 clones, 80% to 90% of them seen only once. Input material: memory CD8+ T cells sorted from blood. Specified subset: CD45RO+ cells pooled with CCR7-negative TemRA cells. The receptors here all came from a man aged 18 to 30 in good health.

This clone appeared a single time. This sequence joins TRBV5-1 and TRBJ2-5, with D possibly TRBD1 on 6 matching bases. The CDR3 runs 13 residues. The germline gives CDR1 SGHRS, CDR2 YFSETQ. V was clipped by 1 base and J by 7 bases, with 11 bases between them. The CDR3 DNA reads as TGCGCCAGCAGCTTGAGGGGGTTCAGGACCCAGTACTTC. This gives the protein CASSLRGFRTQYF.

The chain is built from TRBV4-1 and TRBJ2-7, with 10 positions matching TRBD2. The length of the CDR3 is 17 residues. J lost 5 bases, V lost 0 bases, and 10 bases had no gene match. Germline V gives CDR1 MGHRA, CDR2 YSYEKL. The CDR3 protein is CASSQDGPSGSLNEQYF. CDR3 nucleotides: TGCGCCAGCAGCCAAGATGGTCCTAGCGGGAGTCTAAACGAGCAGTACTTC.

The chain carries TRBV9 and TRBJ2-7, with D perhaps matching TRBD2 (5 bases). The V end was cut by 4 bases, the J end by 0 bases, with 11 bases between. CDR3 size: 14 residues. Germline CDR1 reads SGDLS; CDR2 reads YYNGEE. CDR3 sequence reads: CASSLGLPSYEQYF. The CDR3 DNA reads TGTGCCAGCAGCCTCGGACTGCCCTCCTACGAGCAGTACTTC.

As to this clone: Other DNA sequences in the sample encode the same CDR3. V and J are TRBV6-5 and TRBJ2-7; 7 bases are shared with TRBD1. The CDR3 totals 13 residues. From germline, CDR1 is MNHEY and CDR2 SVGAGI. V lost 2 bases to trimming and J lost 3 bases; unmatched junction nucleotides: 1. In nucleotides, the CDR3 is TGTGCCAGCAGTTACGCAGGGGGCTACGAGCAGTACTTC. Protein product: CASSYAGGYEQYF.

This chain joins TRBV11-2 and TRBJ2-5; D assignment may be TRBD1 or TRBD2 (6 bases each). In germline, CDR1 is SGHAT, CDR2 FQNNGV. There are 14 residues in the CDR3. Trimming shortened V by 3 bases and J by 4 bases, and 12 bases separated the two germline ends. DNA of the CDR3: TGTGCCAGCAGCTTTTTGAAGGGGGGAGAGACCCAGTACTTC. Translation: CASSFLKGGETQYF.

This rearrangement joins TRBV4-1 to TRBJ2-1; 7 nucleotides agree with TRBD1. The V gene end was trimmed by 4 bases and the J gene end by 5 bases; junction bases not matched to a gene: 8. This CDR3 has 15 residues. CDR1 and CDR2 (germline): MGHRA, YSYEKL. CDR3 coding DNA: TGCGCCAGCAGCCTTACGGGACAGCATAACAATGAGCAGTTCTTC. Protein product: CASSLTGQHNNEQFF.

The V call is TRBV5-1, the J call TRBJ2-7; 8 bases agree with TRBD2. This CDR3 spans 14 amino acids. V gave up 4 bases and J gave up 2 bases; unmatched junction bases: 5. CDR1 and CDR2 (germline): SGHRS, YFSETQ. The chain's CDR3 is CASSQLGLAYEQYF. In nucleotides, the CDR3 is TGCGCCAGCAGCCAATTGGGACTAGCCTACGAGCAGTACTTC.

Turning to this clone: In the same sample, other DNA sequences code for this CDR3. The chain carries TRBV7-9 and TRBJ2-5, with a tentative D call TRBD2 (6 bases). The CDR3 has 14 residues. Germline CDR1 reads SEHNR; CDR2 reads FQNEAQ (reference sequence). Trimming took 1 base from V and 2 from J, leaving 8 bases between them. DNA of the CDR3: TGTGCCAGCAGCTTAGGTGGGGGGCAAGAGACCCAGTACTTC. Amino acids: CASSLGGGQETQYF.

This clone qualifies as medium-sized (0.01 to 0.1%). The genes are TRBV11-2 and TRBJ2-1, with a weak D call TRBD2 (6 bases). Trimming stripped 3 bases from V and 15 bases from J, with 18 bases between. This CDR3 comprises 13 residues. Germline lookup yields CDR1 SGHAT and CDR2 FQNNGV. The CDR3 here is CASSLTYGGNAFF. CDR3 DNA: TGTGCCAGCAGCTTGACGTACGGGGGAAACGCGTTCTTC.

The V gene is TRBV28, the J gene TRBJ1-5, with D possibly being TRBD1 (5 bases). This CDR3 region has 14 residues. CDR1 MDHEN and CDR2 SYDVKM come from the germline V gene. The V end lost 2 bases, the J end lost 4 bases, and 9 bases lay between the germline ends. CDR3 in DNA: TGTGCCAGCAGTTTAACAGGCCTGAATCAGCCCCAGCATTTT. Its protein product is CASSLTGLNQPQHF.

The CDR3 nucleotides read TGCAGCGTTGGACGGAGGAACACCGGGGAGCTGTTTTTT. This codes for CSVGRRNTGELFF. The chain carries TRBV29-1 and TRBJ2-2; no reliable D call. The CDR3 runs to 13 residues. Germline CDR1 SQVTM, CDR2 ANQGSEA. Trimming pared 4 bases from V and 1 base from J, leaving 7 bases between.

The chain is built from TRBV5-4 and TRBJ2-7, with D possibly matching TRBD1 (6 bases). Germline CDR1 and CDR2: SGHNT and YYREEE (reference sequence). The ends were cut back, 0 bases at V and 5 bases at J, with 12 bases in the middle. The CDR3 extends over 14 amino acids. The CDR3 loop is CASSLAAGTHEQYF. The CDR3 DNA reads as TGTGCCAGCAGCTTGGCCGCAGGGACACACGAGCAGTACTTC.

This chain connects TRBV7-2 to TRBJ2-1, with a weak D call TRBD1 (6 bases). Germline lookup yields CDR1 SGHTA and CDR2 FQGNSA. The length of the CDR3 is 14 residues. Trimming removed 7 bases at V and 4 bases at J, with 14 bases between. The CDR3 nucleotides are TGTGCCAGCACCAAGGGACACCTTTACAATGAGCAGTTCTTC. It specifies CASTKGHLYNEQFF.

This sequence joins TRBV13 and TRBJ2-4; D uncertain. The CDR3 has 14 amino acids. CDR1 and CDR2 from the germline V gene are PRHDT and FYEKMQ (reference sequence). Trimming left V 3 bases short and J 0 bases short, with 6 bases between. The DNA for the CDR3 is TGTGCCAGCAGCTTGCACTTAGCCAAAAACATTCAGTACTTC. It yields the protein CASSLHLAKNIQYF.

This clone appeared once. The CDR3 sequence is CASSEYYRQPNLYGYTF. The CDR3 DNA is TGCGCCAGCAGTGAGTACTACAGGCAGCCGAACCTGTATGGCTACACCTTC. V and J are TRBV10-1 and TRBJ1-2; maybe TRBD1 (5 bases). This CDR3 region has 17 residues. Between the trimmed V and J ends, which lost 1 base and 5 bases, there was a span of 20 bases. Germline values: CDR1 WNHNN, CDR2 SYGVQD (reference sequence).

The V call is TRBV9, the J call TRBJ1-1; unclear D gene. With 3 bases removed from V and 1 base from J, the gap between germline ends came to 7 bases. Germline V gene lookup returns CDR1 SGDLS and CDR2 YYNGEE. The CDR3 is made up of 13 amino acids. In DNA, the CDR3 is TGTGCCAGCAGCGCCGGTAAGAACACTGAAGCTTTCTTT. Translating gives CASSAGKNTEAFF.

CDR3 bases: TGCGCCAGCAGCTTAGGGGGTGGAACCTACGAGCAGTACTTC. Amino acid sequence: CASSLGGGTYEQYF. The V and J genes are TRBV5-1 and TRBJ2-7; the D gene is possibly TRBD1 (6 bases). The ends were cut back, 2 bases at V and 2 bases at J, with 11 bases in the middle. CDR3 length equals 14 residues. The germline gives CDR1 SGHRS, CDR2 YFSETQ. The full variable domain, completed using reference TRBV5-1 and TRBJ2-7, is KAGVTQTPRYLIKTRGQQVTLSCSPISGHRSVSWYQQTPGQGLQFLFEYFSETQRNKGNFPGRFSGRQFSNSRSEMNVSTLELGDSALYLCASSLGGGTYEQYFGPGTRLTVT.

The rearrangement links TRBV10-2 to TRBJ1-1; D is unresolved. The V and J ends lost 6 bases and 2 bases respectively, with 7 bases between them. Germline values: CDR1 WSHSY, CDR2 SAAADI. The CDR3 extends over 12 amino acids. CDR3 in DNA: TGCGCCAGCAGACACCCCAACACTGAAGCTTTCTTT. The encoded protein is CASRHPNTEAFF.

In this sample, this clone turned up once. The gene calls are TRBV7-3 and TRBJ2-2, with 7 bases identical to TRBD2. There are 18 residues in the CDR3. J was trimmed by 4 bases and V by 1 base; bases with no gene match: 12. Germline CDR1 is SGHTA and CDR2 is FQGTGA. The DNA of the CDR3 is TGTGCCAGCAGCTTAAAGCCCCCTACTAGCGAAGGCACCGGGGAGCTGTTTTTT. It is translated as CASSLKPPTSEGTGELFF.

This clone was recorded a few times. The chain uses TRBV19 and TRBJ2-1, with D maybe TRBD1 (7 bases). There are 13 residues in the CDR3. Germline CDR1 and CDR2: LNHDA and SQIVND (reference sequence). Trimming took off 5 bases at V and 10 bases at J, with 15 bases between the two ends. Written as DNA, the CDR3 is TGTGCCAGTAGTTTGTCAGGGGGGCTCGAGCAGTTCTTC. Translating gives CASSLSGGLEQFF. The entire variable domain, with the rest obtained from reference TRBV19 and TRBJ2-1, is as follows: DGGITQSPKYLFRKEGQNVTLSCEQNLNHDAMYWYRQDPGQGLRLIYYSQIVNDFQKGDIAEGYSVSREKKESFPLTVTSAQKNPTAFYLCASSLSGGLEQFFGPGTRLTVL.

This clone was recorded a few times. The CDR3 sequence is CASSIIGTGPYEQYF. As DNA, the CDR3 is TGTGCCAGTAGTATAATAGGGACAGGCCCCTACGAGCAGTACTTC. This rearrangement joins TRBV19 to TRBJ2-7; 8 bases line up with TRBD1. The CDR3 loop spans 15 amino acids. Germline V gene data show CDR1 as LNHDA and CDR2 as SQIVND (reference sequence). V trimming: 2 bases; J trimming: 2 bases; junction bases outside the gene matches: 5.

The chain uses TRBV6-1 and TRBJ1-1, with D perhaps matching TRBD1 (5 bases). V was shortened by 4 bases and J by 0 bases, with 6 bases between the two germline ends. The CDR3 contains 13 residues. Germline loops: CDR1 MNHNS, CDR2 SASEGT. The CDR3 DNA reads as TGTGCCAGCAGTGTACAGGTGAACACTGAAGCTTTCTTT. Encoded protein: CASSVQVNTEAFF.

This chain joins TRBV7-2 and TRBJ2-7, with D possibly called TRBD1 or TRBD2 (5 bases each). This CDR3 spans 14 amino acids. Germline assignment: CDR1 SGHTA and CDR2 FQGNSA. V was clipped by 7 bases and J by 0 bases, with 13 bases between them. CDR3 residues: CASNPGTDSYEQYF. The DNA of the CDR3 is TGTGCCAGCAACCCCGGGACGGACTCCTACGAGCAGTACTTC. Combining the CDR3 with reference TRBV7-2 and TRBJ2-7 gives the whole variable domain GAGVSQSPSNKVTEKGKDVELRCDPISGHTALYWYRQSLGQGLEFLIYFQGNSAPDKSGLPSDRFSAERTGGSVSTLTIQRTQQEDSAVYLCASNPGTDSYEQYFGPGTRLTVT.

V is TRBV27 and J is TRBJ1-5; a possible D gene is TRBD1 (6 bases). Trimming shortened V by 5 bases and J by 3 bases, and 14 bases separated the two germline ends. The CDR3 is 15 residues long. CDR1 and CDR2 (germline): MNHEY, SMNVEV (reference sequence). The CDR3 DNA reads TGTGCCAGCAGTCCTCAGGGGCCACACAATCAGCCCCAGCATTTT. It codes for CASSPQGPHNQPQHF.

The chain is built from TRBV9 and TRBJ2-3; D perhaps matches TRBD2 (7 bases). The V end was cut by 3 bases, the J end by 5 bases, with 19 bases between. CDR3 length: 16 amino acids. CDR1 and CDR2 (germline): SGDLS, YYNGEE. The CDR3 protein is CASSAGGGAAEDTQYF. The CDR3 nucleotides are TGTGCCAGCAGCGCTGGTGGGGGGGCTGCAGAAGATACGCAGTATTTT. Supplemented by reference TRBV9 and TRBJ2-3, the full variable domain reads DSGVTQTPKHLITATGQRVTLRCSPRSGDLSVYWYQQSLDQGLQFLIQYYNGEERAKGNILERFSAQQFPDLHSELNLSSLELGDSALYFCASSAGGGAAEDTQYFGPGTRLTVL.

The chain employs TRBV5-1 and TRBJ2-3; 14 bases are a match to TRBD2. The germline gives CDR1 SGHRS, CDR2 YFSETQ. J lost 1 base, V lost 3 bases, and 1 base had no gene match. The CDR3 runs 16 residues. CDR3 nucleotides: TGCGCCAGCAGCTCGGGACTAGCGGGGGGCACAGATACGCAGTATTTT. Protein product: CASSSGLAGGTDTQYF.

The V call is TRBV10-3, the J call TRBJ2-1; no firm D call. V dropped 0 bases and J dropped 6 bases, with 6 bases sitting between them. The CDR3 consists of 13 residues. Germline CDR1 is ENHRY and CDR2 is SYGVKD. Here the CDR3 reads CAISESWSNEQFF. The CDR3, as DNA: TGTGCCATCAGTGAGTCATGGAGCAATGAGCAGTTCTTC.